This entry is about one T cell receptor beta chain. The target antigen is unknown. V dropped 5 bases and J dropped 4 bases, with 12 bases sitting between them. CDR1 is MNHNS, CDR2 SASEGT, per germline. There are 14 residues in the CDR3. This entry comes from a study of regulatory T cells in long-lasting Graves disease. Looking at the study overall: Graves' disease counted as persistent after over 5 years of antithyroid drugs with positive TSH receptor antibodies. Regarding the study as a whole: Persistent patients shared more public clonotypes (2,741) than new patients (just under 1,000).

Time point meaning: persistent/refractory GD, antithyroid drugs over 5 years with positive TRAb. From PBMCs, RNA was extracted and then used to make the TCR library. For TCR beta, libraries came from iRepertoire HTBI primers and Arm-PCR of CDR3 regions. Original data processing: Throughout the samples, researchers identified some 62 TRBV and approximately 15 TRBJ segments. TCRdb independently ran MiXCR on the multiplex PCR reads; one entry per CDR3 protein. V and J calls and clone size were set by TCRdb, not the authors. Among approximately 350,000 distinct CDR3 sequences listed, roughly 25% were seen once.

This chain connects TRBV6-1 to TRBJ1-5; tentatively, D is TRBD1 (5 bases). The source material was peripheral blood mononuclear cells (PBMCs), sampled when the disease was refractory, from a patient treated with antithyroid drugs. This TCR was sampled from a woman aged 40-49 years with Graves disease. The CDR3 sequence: CASSSGGGNQPQHF. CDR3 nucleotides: TGTGCCAGCAGTAGCGGGGGGGGGAATCAGCCCCAGCATTTT.